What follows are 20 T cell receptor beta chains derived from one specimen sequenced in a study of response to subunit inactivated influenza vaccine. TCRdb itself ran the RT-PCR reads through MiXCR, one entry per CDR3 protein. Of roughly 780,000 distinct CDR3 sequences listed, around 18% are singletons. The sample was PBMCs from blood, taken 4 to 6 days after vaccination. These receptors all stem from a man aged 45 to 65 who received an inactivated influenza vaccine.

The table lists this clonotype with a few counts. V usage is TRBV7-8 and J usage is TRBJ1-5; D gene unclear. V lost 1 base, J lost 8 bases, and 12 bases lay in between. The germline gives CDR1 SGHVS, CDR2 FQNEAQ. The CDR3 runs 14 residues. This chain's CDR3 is CASSLGPETKPQHF. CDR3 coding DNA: TGTGCCAGCAGCTTAGGACCCGAAACCAAGCCCCAGCATTTT.

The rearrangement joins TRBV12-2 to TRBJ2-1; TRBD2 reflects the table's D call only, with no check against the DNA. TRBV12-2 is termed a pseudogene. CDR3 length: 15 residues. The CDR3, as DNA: TGTGCAAGTCGCTTAGGTCTGGCGGGGTACAATGAGCAGTTCTTC. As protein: CASRLGLAGYNEQFF.

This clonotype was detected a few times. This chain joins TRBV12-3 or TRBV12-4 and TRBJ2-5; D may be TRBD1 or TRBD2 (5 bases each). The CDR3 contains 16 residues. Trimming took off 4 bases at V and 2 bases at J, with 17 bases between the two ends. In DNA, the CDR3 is TGTGCCAGCAGTTCGCCGGGACCCCGGATACAAGAGACCCAGTACTTC. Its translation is CASSSPGPRIQETQYF.

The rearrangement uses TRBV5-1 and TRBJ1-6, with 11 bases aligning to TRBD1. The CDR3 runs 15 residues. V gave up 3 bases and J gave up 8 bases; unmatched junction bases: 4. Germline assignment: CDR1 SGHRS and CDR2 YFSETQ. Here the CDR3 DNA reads TGCGCCAGCAGCTGGGGACAGGGGGTATATTCACCCCTCCACTTT. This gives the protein CASSWGQGVYSPLHF.

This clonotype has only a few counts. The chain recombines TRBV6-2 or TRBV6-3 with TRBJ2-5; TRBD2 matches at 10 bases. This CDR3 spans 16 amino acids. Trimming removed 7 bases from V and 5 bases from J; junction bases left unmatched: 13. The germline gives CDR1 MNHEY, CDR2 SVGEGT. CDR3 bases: TGTGCCAGCACCTCCCGGAGGCTAGCGGGAGCGGAGACCCAGTACTTC. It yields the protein CASTSRRLAGAETQYF.

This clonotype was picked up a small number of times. The CDR3 DNA is TGTGCCAGCAGCTACCGACTAGCGGGAGGGTCAAATGAGCAGTTCTTC. This encodes CASSYRLAGGSNEQFF. The V gene is TRBV7-2, the J gene TRBJ2-1, with 14 bases aligning to TRBD2. The germline V gene encodes CDR1 SGHTA and CDR2 FQGNSA. This CDR3 contains 16 residues. V trimming: 4 bases; J trimming: 7 bases; junction bases outside the gene matches: 6. The full variable domain, rest sourced from reference TRBV7-2 and TRBJ2-1, is GAGVSQSPSNKVTEKGKDVELRCDPISGHTALYWYRQSLGQGLEFLIYFQGNSAPDKSGLPSDRFSAERTGGSVSTLTIQRTQQEDSAVYLCASSYRLAGGSNEQFFGPGTRLTVL.

CDR3 protein: CSASMGGIGNQPQHF. The CDR3 DNA follows: TGCAGTGCTAGTATGGGGGGCATCGGCAATCAGCCCCAGCATTTT. V and J are TRBV20-1 and TRBJ1-5, with D tentatively TRBD1 (6 bases). V gave up 3 bases and J gave up 2 bases, with 14 bases separating them. CDR1 DFQATT and CDR2 SNEGSKA come from the germline V gene (reference sequence). The CDR3 has 15 amino acids.

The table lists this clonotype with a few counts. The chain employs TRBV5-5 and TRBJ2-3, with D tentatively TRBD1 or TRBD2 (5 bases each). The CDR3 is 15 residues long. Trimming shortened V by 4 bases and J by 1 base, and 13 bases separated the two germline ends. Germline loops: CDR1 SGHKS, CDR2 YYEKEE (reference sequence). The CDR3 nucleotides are TGTGCCAGCAGCGGGGGACCCTTGGGCACAGATACGCAGTATTTT. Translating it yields CASSGGPLGTDTQYF.

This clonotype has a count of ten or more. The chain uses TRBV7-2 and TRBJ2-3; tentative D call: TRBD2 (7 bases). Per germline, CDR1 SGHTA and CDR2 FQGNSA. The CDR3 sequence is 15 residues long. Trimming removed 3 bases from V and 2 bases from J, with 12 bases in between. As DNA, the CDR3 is TGTGCCAGCAGCTTTGGCGGGGGCCCCACAGATACGCAGTATTTT. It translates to CASSFGGGPTDTQYF.

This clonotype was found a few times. CDR3 residues: CSARVLAGYQPQHF. CDR3 nucleotide sequence: TGCAGTGCTAGAGTGTTGGCAGGGTACCAGCCCCAGCATTTT. This chain links TRBV20-1 with TRBJ1-5; D perhaps matches TRBD1 (5 bases). This CDR3 region has 14 residues. Trimming pared 1 base from V and 7 bases from J, leaving 14 bases between. Germline CDR1 is DFQATT and CDR2 is SNEGSKA (reference sequence).

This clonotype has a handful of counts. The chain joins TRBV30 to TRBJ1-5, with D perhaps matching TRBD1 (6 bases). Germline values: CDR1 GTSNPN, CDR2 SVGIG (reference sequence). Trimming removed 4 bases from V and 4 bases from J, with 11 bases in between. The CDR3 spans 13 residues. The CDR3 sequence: CAWTKGGNQPQHF. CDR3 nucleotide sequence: TGTGCCTGGACGAAGGGGGGAAATCAGCCCCAGCATTTT.

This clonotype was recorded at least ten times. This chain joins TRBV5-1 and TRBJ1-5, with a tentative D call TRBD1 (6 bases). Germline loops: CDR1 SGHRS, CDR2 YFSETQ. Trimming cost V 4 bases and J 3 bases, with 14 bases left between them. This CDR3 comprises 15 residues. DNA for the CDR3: TGCGCCAGCAGCAGGGGACAAGGCCTCAATCAGCCCCAGCATTTT. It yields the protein CASSRGQGLNQPQHF.

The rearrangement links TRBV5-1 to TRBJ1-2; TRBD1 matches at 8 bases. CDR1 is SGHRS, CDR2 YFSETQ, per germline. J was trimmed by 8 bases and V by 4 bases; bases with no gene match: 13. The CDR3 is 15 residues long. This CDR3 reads CASSPTLGQATGYTF. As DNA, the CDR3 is TGCGCCAGCAGCCCTACCCTGGGACAGGCAACCGGCTACACCTTC.

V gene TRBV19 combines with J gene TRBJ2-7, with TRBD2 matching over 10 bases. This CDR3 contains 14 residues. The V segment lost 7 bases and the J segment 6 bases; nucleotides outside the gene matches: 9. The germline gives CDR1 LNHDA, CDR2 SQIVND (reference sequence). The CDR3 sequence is CASMAVAGGGEQYF. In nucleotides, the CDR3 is TGTGCCAGTATGGCGGTAGCGGGGGGTGGCGAGCAGTACTTC. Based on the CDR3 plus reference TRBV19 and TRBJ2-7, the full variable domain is DGGITQSPKYLFRKEGQNVTLSCEQNLNHDAMYWYRQDPGQGLRLIYYSQIVNDFQKGDIAEGYSVSREKKESFPLTVTSAQKNPTAFYLCASMAVAGGGEQYFGPGTRLTVT.

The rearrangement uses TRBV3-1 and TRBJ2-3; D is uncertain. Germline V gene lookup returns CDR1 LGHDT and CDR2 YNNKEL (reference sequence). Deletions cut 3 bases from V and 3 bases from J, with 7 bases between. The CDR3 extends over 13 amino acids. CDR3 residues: CASSHISTDTQYF. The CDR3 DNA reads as TGTGCCAGCAGCCACATTAGTACAGATACGCAGTATTTT.

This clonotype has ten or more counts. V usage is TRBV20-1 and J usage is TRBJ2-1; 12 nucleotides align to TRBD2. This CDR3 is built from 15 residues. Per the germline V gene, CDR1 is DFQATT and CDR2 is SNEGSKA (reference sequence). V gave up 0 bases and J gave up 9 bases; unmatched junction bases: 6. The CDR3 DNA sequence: TGCAGTGCTAGAGATTTGGCTAGCGGGAGGGTTGAGCAGTTCTTC. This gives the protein CSARDLASGRVEQFF.

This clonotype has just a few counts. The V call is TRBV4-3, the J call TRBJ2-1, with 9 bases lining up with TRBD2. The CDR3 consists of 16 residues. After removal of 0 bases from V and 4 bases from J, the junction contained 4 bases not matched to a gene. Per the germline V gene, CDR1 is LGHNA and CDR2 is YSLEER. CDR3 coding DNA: TGCGCCAGCAGCCAAGATCTAGCGGGGTGGTACAATGAGCAGTTCTTC. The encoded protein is CASSQDLAGWYNEQFF.

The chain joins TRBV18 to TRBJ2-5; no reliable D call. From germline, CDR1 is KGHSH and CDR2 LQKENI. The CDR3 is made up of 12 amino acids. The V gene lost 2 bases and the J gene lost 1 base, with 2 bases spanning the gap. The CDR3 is CASSPSQETQYF. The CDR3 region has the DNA TGTGCCAGCTCACCATCCCAAGAGACCCAGTACTTC.

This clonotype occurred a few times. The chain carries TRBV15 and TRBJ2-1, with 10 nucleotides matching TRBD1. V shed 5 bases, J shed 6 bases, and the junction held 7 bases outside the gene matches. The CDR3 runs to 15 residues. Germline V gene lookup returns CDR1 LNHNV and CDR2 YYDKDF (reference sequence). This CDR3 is CATSYGTGAFNEQFF. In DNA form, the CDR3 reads TGTGCCACCAGCTACGGGACAGGGGCGTTCAATGAGCAGTTCTTC.

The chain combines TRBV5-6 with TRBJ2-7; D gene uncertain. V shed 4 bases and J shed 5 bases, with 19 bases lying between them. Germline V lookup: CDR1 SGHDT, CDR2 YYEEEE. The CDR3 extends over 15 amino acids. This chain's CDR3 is CASSLEPGSAHEQYF. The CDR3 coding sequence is TGTGCCAGCAGCCTGGAACCAGGTTCAGCCCACGAGCAGTACTTC.